Shown below are 2 T cell receptor beta chains from a single sample sequenced in a study of identical twins. From the 5' RACE reads, TCRdb called clonotypes with MiXCR, one entry per CDR3 protein. Among 550,000 to 700,000 distinct CDR3 sequences listed, roughly 9.9% were seen once. A further study also used this sample, focusing on yellow fever vaccine responses in identical twins.

Source material: PBMCs. Receptors were obtained from a woman aged 18-30 years in good health.

This clonotype was seen a few times. The V call is TRBV20-1, the J call TRBJ2-3; possible D gene TRBD2, 6 bases. V was clipped by 6 bases and J by 0 bases, with 13 bases between them. Germline CDR1 reads DFQATT; CDR2 reads SNEGSKA (reference sequence). This CDR3 is 14 amino acids long. The CDR3, as DNA: TGCAGTGCGGGGGGACTCACTAGCACAGATACGCAGTATTTT. Protein product: CSAGGLTSTDTQYF.

This clonotype was seen more than once but under ten times. This chain joins TRBV11-2 and TRBJ2-7, with D maybe TRBD1 (5 bases). The germline V gene encodes CDR1 SGHAT and CDR2 FQNNGV. CDR3 length equals 12 residues. The germline V and J ends were trimmed by 4 bases and 6 bases, with 10 bases remaining between them. This CDR3 reads CASSSQVFEQYF. The CDR3 nucleotides are TGTGCCAGCAGCTCACAGGTCTTCGAGCAGTACTTC.